This T cell receptor (beta chain) appears in the sequencing data of a study of shared clonotypes between healthy human individuals. Findings of the study overall: Clonotypes shared by all four sorted-subset donors had higher generation probabilities than non-shared clonotypes. Rarefaction curves obtained for sorted subsets showed sequencing incomplete despite large depth. Among donors, sharing of clonotypes was expected to be affected by sequencing depth.

V dropped 4 bases and J dropped 5; count of bases not matched to a gene: 14. The germline V gene has CDR1 SQVTM and CDR2 ANQGSEA. The CDR3 loop spans 15 amino acids. This clone was seen a few times. Its antigen is currently unknown. TCRdb's copy holds only in-frame clones and misses some; the assay was immunoSEQ multiplex PCR. Altogether about 800,000 clones are present, about 96% being singletons, with the ten largest covering under 0.25%. Naive CD8 isolation took CD45RO-negative cells positively selected for CCR7 and excluded terminally differentiated effector memory CD45RA+ cells. The rearrangement uses TRBV29-1 and TRBJ2-7, with 7 bases fitting TRBD2. The source of this sequence is a man aged 25-40 years in good health. Sample: naive CD8+ T cells sorted from blood. The CDR3 DNA reads as TGCAGCGTTGGGGTGGTTTTTGCGGGAGTTAACGAGCAGTACTTC. It codes for CSVGVVFAGVNEQYF.